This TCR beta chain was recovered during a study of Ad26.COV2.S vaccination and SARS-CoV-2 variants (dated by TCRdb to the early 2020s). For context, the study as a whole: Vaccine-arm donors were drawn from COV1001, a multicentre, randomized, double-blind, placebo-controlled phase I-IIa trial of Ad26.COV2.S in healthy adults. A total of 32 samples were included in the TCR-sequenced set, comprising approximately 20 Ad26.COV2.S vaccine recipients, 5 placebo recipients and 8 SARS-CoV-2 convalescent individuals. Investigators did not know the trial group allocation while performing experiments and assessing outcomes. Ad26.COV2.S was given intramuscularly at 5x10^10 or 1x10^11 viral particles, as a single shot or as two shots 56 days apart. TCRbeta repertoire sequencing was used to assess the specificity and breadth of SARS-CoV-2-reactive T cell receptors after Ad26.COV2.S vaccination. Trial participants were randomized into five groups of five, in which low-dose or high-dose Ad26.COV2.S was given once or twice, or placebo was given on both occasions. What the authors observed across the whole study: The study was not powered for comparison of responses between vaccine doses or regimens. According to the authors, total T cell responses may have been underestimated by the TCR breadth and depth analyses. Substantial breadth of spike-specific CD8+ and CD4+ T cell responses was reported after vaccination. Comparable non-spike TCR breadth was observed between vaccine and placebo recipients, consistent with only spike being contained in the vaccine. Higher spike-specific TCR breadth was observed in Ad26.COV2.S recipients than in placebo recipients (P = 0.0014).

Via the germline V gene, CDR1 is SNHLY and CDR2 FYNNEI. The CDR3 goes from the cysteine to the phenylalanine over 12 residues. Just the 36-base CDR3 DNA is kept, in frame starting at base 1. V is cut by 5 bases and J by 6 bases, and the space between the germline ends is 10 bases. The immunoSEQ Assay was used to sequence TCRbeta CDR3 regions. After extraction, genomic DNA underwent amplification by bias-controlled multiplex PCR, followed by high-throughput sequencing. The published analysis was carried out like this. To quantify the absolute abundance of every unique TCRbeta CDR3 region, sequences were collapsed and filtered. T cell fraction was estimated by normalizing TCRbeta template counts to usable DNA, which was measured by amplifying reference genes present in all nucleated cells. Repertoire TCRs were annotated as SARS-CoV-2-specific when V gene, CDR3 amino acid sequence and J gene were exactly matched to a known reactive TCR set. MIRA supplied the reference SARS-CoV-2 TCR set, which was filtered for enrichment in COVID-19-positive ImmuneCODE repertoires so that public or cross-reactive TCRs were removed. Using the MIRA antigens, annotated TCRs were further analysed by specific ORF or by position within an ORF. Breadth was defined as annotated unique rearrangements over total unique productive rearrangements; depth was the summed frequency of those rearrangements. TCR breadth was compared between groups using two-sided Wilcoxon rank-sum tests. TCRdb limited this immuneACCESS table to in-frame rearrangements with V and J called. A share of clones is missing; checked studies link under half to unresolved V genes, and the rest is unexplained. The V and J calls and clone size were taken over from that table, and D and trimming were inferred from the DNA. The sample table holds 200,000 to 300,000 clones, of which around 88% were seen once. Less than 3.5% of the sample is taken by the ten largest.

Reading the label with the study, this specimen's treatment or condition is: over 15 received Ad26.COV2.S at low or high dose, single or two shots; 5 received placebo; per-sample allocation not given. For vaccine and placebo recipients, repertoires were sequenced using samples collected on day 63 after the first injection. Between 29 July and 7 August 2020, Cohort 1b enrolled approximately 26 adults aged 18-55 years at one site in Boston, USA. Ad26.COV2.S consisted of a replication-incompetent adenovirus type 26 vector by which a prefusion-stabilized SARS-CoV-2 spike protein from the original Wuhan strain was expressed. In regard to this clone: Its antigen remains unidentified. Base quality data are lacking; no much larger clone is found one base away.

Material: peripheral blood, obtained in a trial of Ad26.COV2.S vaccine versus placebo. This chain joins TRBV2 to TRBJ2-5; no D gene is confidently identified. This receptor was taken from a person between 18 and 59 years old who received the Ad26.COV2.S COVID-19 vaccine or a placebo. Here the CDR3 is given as CASSNAPKTQYF. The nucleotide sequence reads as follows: TGTGCCAGCAGTAATGCTCCTAAGACCCAGTACTTC. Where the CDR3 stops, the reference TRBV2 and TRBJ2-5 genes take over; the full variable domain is EPEVTQTPSHQVTQMGQEVILRCVPISNHLYFYWYRQILGQKVEFLVSFYNNEISEKSEIFDDQFSVERPDGSNFTLKIRSTKLEDSAMYFCASSNAPKTQYFGPGTRLLVL.